Listed below are T cell receptor beta chains from one sample, sequenced in a study of cytomegalovirus exposure and HLA in healthy donors. Profiling relied on immunoSEQ multiplex PCR, and the TCRdb table lists in-frame clones only, not all of them. The data hold approximately 200,000 clones, with 84% observed a single time. Specimen: PBMCs. The receptors come from a man in his late teens or twenties in good health and CMV-seropositive. Each CDR3 is given with its conserved first and last residue. The D gene is left open where the match is weak. Rows give clone size only sometimes, using once, few, many, or a class for an expanded clone.

CASSEQAYSNQPQHF	TGTGCCAGCAGCGAACAGGCTTATAGCAATCAGCCCCAGCATTTT	TRBV6-4	NA	TRBJ1-5	NA
CASSWDRGGNQPQHF	TGTGCCAGCTCCTGGGACAGGGGCGGCAATCAGCCCCAGCATTTT	TRBV6-1	NA	TRBJ1-5	TRBD1
CASRKGREGYGYTF	TGTGCCAGCAGGAAGGGGCGGGAAGGCTATGGCTACACCTTC	TRBV27	NA	TRBJ1-2	NA
CASSLVPGMNTEAFF	TGCGCCAGCAGCTTGGTTCCAGGTATGAACACTGAAGCTTTCTTT	TRBV5-1	NA	TRBJ1-1	NA
CSETSGSTDTQYF	TGCAGCGAGACTAGCGGGAGTACAGATACGCAGTATTTT	TRBV29-1	NA	TRBJ2-3	TRBD2
CASSSSLTPYPGELFF	TGTGCCAGCAGTTCCTCCCTTACTCCGTATCCCGGGGAGCTGTTTTTT	TRBV6-5	NA	TRBJ2-2	NA
CASSHRQGRGNEQFF	TGTGCCAGCAGCCACCGACAGGGTAGGGGCAATGAGCAGTTCTTC	TRBV7-3	NA	TRBJ2-1	TRBD1
CASSLLRGSTGELFF	TGCGCCAGCAGCTTGTTACGGGGGAGCACCGGGGAGCTGTTTTTT	TRBV5-1	NA	TRBJ2-2	NA
CASSLNPGLAGGTKNIQYF	TGCGCCAGCAGCCTAAATCCGGGACTAGCGGGAGGGACCAAAAACATTCAGTACTTC	TRBV5-1	NA	TRBJ2-4	TRBD2
CASSQGAAGGSLEQFF	TGCGCCAGCAGCCAAGGGGCAGCGGGAGGCTCCCTTGAGCAGTTCTTC	TRBV4-3	NA	TRBJ2-1	TRBD2
CAWSLGLAGTYEQYF	TGTGCCTGGAGCCTCGGACTAGCGGGAACATACGAGCAGTACTTC	TRBV30	few	TRBJ2-7	TRBD2
CSVERSERNEQFF	TGCAGCGTTGAGAGGTCGGAACGGAATGAGCAGTTCTTC	TRBV29-1	once	TRBJ2-1	NA
CASSWEMADTQYF	TGTGCCAGCAGTTGGGAGATGGCAGATACGCAGTATTTT	TRBV6-1	NA	TRBJ2-3	NA
CASSRSGLVTNEQFF	TGTGCCAGCAGTCGATCCGGACTAGTAACCAATGAGCAGTTCTTC	TRBV28	NA	TRBJ2-1	TRBD2
CASSPDRGETQYF	TGTGCCAGCAGCCCCGACCGAGGAGAGACCCAGTACTTC	TRBV6-5	NA	TRBJ2-5	NA
CASSPLTGTGIYEQYF	TGTGCCAGCTCACCGCTCACCGGGACAGGGATTTACGAGCAGTACTTC	TRBV18	NA	TRBJ2-7	TRBD1
CASSSTGFTNEQYF	TGTGCCAGCAGCTCAACAGGGTTCACGAACGAGCAGTACTTC	TRBV5-6	NA	TRBJ2-7	NA
CASSLGSRERVGELFF	TGTGCCAGCAGCTTAGGGTCCCGGGAAAGAGTCGGGGAGCTGTTTTTT	TRBV7-8	few	TRBJ2-2	NA
CASSVEDREGYGYTF	TGTGCCAGCAGCGTGGAGGACAGGGAAGGATATGGCTACACCTTC	TRBV9	NA	TRBJ1-2	TRBD1
CASSERSSRSSNQPQHF	TGTGCCAGCAGTGAACGTAGCAGCCGTAGTAGCAATCAGCCCCAGCATTTT	TRBV6-1	once	TRBJ1-5	NA
CASRYRANTGELFF	TGTGCCAGCAGGTACAGGGCGAACACCGGGGAGCTGTTTTTT	TRBV6-1	few	TRBJ2-2	NA
CASSLQAGVGDTQYF	TGTGCCAGCAGTTTACAAGCGGGAGTGGGAGATACGCAGTATTTT	TRBV27	NA	TRBJ2-3	TRBD2
CASSYSGEGEQFF	TGTGCCAGCAGTTACTCAGGAGAAGGTGAGCAGTTCTTC	TRBV6-5	NA	TRBJ2-1	NA
CASSQASFQTAEQYF	TGTGCCAGCAGCCAAGCCTCCTTTCAGACAGCCGAGCAGTACTTC	TRBV4-2	NA	TRBJ2-7	NA
CASILPGQTIEQYF	TGTGCCAGCATCCTACCGGGACAGACGATCGAGCAGTACTTC	TRBV7-9	few	TRBJ2-7	TRBD1
CASSTGGTSGYNEQFF	TGTGCCAGCAGCACCGGGGGGACTAGCGGTTACAATGAGCAGTTCTTC	TRBV7-3	NA	TRBJ2-1	TRBD2
CASSSLNRGGDEKLFF	TGTGCCAGCAGTTCCCTAAACAGGGGCGGGGATGAAAAACTGTTTTTT	TRBV27	NA	TRBJ1-4	TRBD1
CSVNRDDTEAFF	TGCAGCGTTAACAGGGATGACACTGAAGCTTTCTTT	TRBV29-1	once	TRBJ1-1	NA
CASSPPGGGPAQHF	TGTGCCAGCAGCCCCCCGGGCGGGGGGCCAGCCCAGCATTTT	TRBV7-2	NA	TRBJ1-5	NA
CASSLDRGLEKLFF	TGTGCCAGCAGTTTAGACAGGGGGCTAGAAAAACTGTTTTTT	TRBV28	NA	TRBJ1-4	TRBD1
CASTSPVMGGPMDYEQFF	TGTGCCAGCACCTCCCCGGTTATGGGAGGGCCGATGGACTATGAGCAGTTCTTC	TRBV27	NA	TRBJ2-1	TRBD2
CASSLGLADNLTDTQYF	TGTGCCAGCAGCTTGGGACTAGCGGACAACCTCACAGATACGCAGTATTTT	TRBV13	NA	TRBJ2-3	TRBD2
CASSLQTSYNEQFF	TGTGCCAGCAGTTTACAGACTAGCTACAATGAGCAGTTCTTC	TRBV27	NA	TRBJ2-1	NA
CASSVLAGGLTGELFF	TGTGCCAGCAGTGTACTAGCGGGAGGCTTGACCGGGGAGCTGTTTTTT	TRBV2	NA	TRBJ2-2	TRBD2
CASSLSGPGADQPQHF	TGTGCCAGCAGTTTATCCGGCCCAGGGGCGGATCAGCCCCAGCATTTT	TRBV28	NA	TRBJ1-5	NA
CSVGLARGDTQYF	TGCAGCGTGGGACTGGCACGGGGAGATACGCAGTATTTT	TRBV29-1	NA	TRBJ2-3	NA
CASSTDGEQYF	TGCGCCAGCAGCACAGATGGGGAGCAGTACTTC	TRBV5-1	NA	TRBJ2-7	NA
CASSPGAGGRNEQFF	TGTGCCAGCAGCCCTGGTGCGGGAGGGAGGAATGAGCAGTTCTTC	TRBV27	NA	TRBJ2-1	TRBD2
CASSGGRSGGTDTQYF	TGTGCCAGCAGCGGCGGGAGGAGCGGGGGCACAGATACGCAGTATTTT	TRBV7-2	NA	TRBJ2-3	TRBD2
CASSHVGGTAYEQYF	TGTGCCAGCAGCCATGTCGGCGGGACGGCCTACGAGCAGTACTTC	TRBV11-2	NA	TRBJ2-7	NA
CASSQRVAKNIQYF	TGCGCCAGCAGCCAGAGGGTAGCCAAAAACATTCAGTACTTC	TRBV4-3	NA	TRBJ2-4	NA